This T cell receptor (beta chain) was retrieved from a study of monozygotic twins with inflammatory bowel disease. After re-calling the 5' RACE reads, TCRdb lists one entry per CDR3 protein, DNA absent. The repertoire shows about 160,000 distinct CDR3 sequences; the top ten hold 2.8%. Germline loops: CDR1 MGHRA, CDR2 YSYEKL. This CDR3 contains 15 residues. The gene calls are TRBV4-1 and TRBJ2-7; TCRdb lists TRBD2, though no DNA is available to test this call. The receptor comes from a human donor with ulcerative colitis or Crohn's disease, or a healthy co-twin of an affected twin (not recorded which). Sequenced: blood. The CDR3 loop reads CASSQSGTSSYEQYF.